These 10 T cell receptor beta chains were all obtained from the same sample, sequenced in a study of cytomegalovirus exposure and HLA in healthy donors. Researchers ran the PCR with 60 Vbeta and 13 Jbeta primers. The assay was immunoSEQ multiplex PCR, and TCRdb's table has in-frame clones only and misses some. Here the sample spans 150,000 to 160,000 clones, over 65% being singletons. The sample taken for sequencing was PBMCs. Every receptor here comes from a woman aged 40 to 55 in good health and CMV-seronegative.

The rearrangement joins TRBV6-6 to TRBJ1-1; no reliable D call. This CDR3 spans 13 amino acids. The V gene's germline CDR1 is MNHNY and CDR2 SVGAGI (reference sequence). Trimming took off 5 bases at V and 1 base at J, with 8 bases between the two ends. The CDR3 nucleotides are TGTGCCAGCAGTCGAAACAAGAACACTGAAGCTTTCTTT. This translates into CASSRNKNTEAFF.

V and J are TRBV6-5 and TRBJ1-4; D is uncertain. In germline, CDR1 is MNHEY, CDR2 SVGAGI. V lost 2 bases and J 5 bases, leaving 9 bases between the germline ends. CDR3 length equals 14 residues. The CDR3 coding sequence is TGTGCCAGCAGTTACAGGCAGGTCAATGAAAAACTGTTTTTT. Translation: CASSYRQVNEKLFF.

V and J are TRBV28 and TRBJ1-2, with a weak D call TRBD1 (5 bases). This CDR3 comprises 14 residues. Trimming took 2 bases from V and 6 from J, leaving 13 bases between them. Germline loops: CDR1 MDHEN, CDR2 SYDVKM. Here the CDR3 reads CASSLGRANDGYTF. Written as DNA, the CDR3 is TGTGCCAGCAGTTTAGGCAGGGCAAACGATGGCTACACCTTC.

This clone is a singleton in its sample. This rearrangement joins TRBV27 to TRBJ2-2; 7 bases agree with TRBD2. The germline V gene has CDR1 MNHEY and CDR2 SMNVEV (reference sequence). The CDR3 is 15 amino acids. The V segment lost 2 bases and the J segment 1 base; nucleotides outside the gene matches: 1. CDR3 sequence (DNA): TGTGCCAGCAGTTTAGCGGGGGTGAACACCGGGGAGCTGTTTTTT. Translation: CASSLAGVNTGELFF.

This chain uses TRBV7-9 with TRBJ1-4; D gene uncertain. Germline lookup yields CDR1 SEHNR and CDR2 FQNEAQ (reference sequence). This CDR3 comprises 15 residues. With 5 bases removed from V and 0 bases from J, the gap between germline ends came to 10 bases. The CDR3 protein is CASSRYSSTNEKLFF. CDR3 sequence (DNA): TGTGCCAGCAGCCGATACAGCTCAACTAATGAAAAACTGTTTTTT.

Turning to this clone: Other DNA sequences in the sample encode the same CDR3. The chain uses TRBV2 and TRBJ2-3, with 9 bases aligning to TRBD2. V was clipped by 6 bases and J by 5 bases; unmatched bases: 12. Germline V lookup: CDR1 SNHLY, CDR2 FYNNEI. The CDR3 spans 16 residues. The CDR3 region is CASRPLTSGFGDTQYF. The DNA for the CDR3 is TGTGCCAGCAGGCCGCTTACTAGCGGGTTTGGAGATACGCAGTATTTT.

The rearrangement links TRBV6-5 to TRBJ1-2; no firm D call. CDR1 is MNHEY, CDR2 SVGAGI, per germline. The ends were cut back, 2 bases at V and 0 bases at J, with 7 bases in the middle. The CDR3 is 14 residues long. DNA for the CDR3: TGTGCCAGCAGTTACCGGGAGACTAACTATGGCTACACCTTC. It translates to CASSYRETNYGYTF.

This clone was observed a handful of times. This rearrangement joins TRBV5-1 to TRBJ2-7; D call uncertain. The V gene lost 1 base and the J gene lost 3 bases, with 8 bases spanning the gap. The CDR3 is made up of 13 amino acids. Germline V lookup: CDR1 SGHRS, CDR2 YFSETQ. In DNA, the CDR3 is TGCGCCAGCAGCTTGCAGGCAGACTACGAGCAGTACTTC. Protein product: CASSLQADYEQYF.

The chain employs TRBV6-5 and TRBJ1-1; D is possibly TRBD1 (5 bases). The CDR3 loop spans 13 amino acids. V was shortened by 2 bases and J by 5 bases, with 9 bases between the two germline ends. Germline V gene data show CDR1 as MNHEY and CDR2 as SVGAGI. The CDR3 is CASSYTGGTEAFF. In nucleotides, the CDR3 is TGTGCCAGCAGTTACACGGGGGGGACTGAAGCTTTCTTT.

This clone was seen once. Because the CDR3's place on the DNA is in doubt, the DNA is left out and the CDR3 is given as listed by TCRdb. CDR3 residues: CASTFGPGSSTDTQYF. The chain links TRBV5-6 to TRBJ2-3; the listed D gene, TRBD2, was not tested against the DNA. The CDR3 spans 16 amino acids, including both terminal residues. Germline V gives CDR1 SGHDT, CDR2 YYEEEE.